A single sample gave rise to the 2 T cell receptor beta chains below, sequenced in a study of Graves' ophthalmopathy and Graves' hyperthyroidism. The authors amplified TCR beta CDR3 regions from RNA transcripts. RT-PCR was first run with HTBI primers, then multiplex PCR in a second round. TCRdb itself ran the multiplex PCR reads through MiXCR, one entry per CDR3 protein. Of some 360,000 distinct CDR3 sequences listed, about 18% are singletons. Material: peripheral blood. The receptors were sampled from an adult woman with stable Graves' hyperthyroidism.

There are many counts of this clonotype. The rearrangement uses TRBV2 and TRBJ2-2; the D is unclear. The CDR3 runs to 15 residues. Germline-derived CDR1 and CDR2 are SNHLY and FYNNEI. V was pared by 8 bases and J by 0 bases, with 13 bases between. The CDR3 loop is CASRRLAANTGELFF. The CDR3 DNA reads TGTGCCAGCCGACGACTGGCGGCGAACACCGGGGAGCTGTTTTTT.

This clonotype has at least ten counts. The chain joins TRBV12-3 or TRBV12-4 to TRBJ2-7, with unresolved D. The CDR3 spans 13 residues. V lost 3 bases and J lost 4, with 10 bases in between. The CDR3 coding sequence is TGTGCCAGCAGTTTGAGTTACAGATACGAGCAGTACTTC. Translated: CASSLSYRYEQYF.